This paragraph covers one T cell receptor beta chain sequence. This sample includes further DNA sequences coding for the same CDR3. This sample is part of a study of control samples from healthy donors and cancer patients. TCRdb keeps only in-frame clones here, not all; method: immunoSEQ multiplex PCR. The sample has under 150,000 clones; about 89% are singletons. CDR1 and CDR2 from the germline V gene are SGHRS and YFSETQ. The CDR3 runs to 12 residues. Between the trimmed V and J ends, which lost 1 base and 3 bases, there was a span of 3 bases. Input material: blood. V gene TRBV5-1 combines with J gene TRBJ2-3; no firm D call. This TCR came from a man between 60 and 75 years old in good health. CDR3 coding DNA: TGCGCCAGCAGCTTGTCAACAGATACGCAGTATTTT. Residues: CASSLSTDTQYF.